This entry concerns a single TCR beta chain. Antigen: not known. These data originate in a study of T cell clusters in autoimmune cytopenias. TRB rearrangements were amplified by touch-down multiplex PCR with mixed TRB-A/B primers. TCRdb reworked the multiplex PCR reads into one entry per CDR3 protein, no DNA. The sample shows some 4,200 distinct CDR3 sequences, and 30% to 45% sits with its ten largest clones. Study results and caveats: Functional roles of the in silico T cell clusters still await experimental validation.

TRB was amplified from 250 ng of peripheral blood genomic DNA per sample. The CDR3 loop spans 17 amino acids. Germline values: CDR1 SEHNR, CDR2 FQNEAQ (reference sequence). Separately, the same data were catalogued under a study of T cell repertoires in aging, cancer and after chemotherapy. That report notes: In cancer patients, declining TCR diversity with age involved lost richness and lost evenness. These repertoire data do not allow conclusions about immunological memory after chemotherapy.

This TCR was sampled from a human donor in good health. The V call is TRBV7-9, the J call TRBJ2-1; TCRdb outputs TRBD1, but without DNA this stays unchecked. Sequenced material: peripheral blood. The CDR3 loop reads CASSIHDYTGDPGEQFF. Looking up the rest from reference TRBV7-9 and TRBJ2-1 gives the full variable domain: DTGVSQNPRHKITKRGQNVTFRCDPISEHNRLYWYRQTLGQGPEFLTYFQNEAQLEKSRLLSDRFSAERPKGSFSTLEIQRTEQGDSAMYLCASSIHDYTGDPGEQFFGPGTRLTVL.